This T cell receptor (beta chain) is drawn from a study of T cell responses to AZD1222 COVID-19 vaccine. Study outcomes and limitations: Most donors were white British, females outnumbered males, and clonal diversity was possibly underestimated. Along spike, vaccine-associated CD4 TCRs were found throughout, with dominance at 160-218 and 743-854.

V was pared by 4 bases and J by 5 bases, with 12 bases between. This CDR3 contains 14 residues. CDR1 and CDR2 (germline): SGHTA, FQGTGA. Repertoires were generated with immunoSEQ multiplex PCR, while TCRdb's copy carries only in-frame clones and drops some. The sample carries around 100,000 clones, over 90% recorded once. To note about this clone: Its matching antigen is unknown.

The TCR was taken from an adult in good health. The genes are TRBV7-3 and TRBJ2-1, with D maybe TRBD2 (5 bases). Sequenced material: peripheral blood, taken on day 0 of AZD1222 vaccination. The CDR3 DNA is TGTGCCAGCAGCTCGGAGGTTTTTGACAATGAGCAGTTCTTC. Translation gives CASSSEVFDNEQFF. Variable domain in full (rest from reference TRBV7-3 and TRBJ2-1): GAGVSQTPSNKVTEKGKYVELRCDPISGHTALYWYRQSLGQGPEFLIYFQGTGAADDSGLPNDRFFAVRPEGSVSTLKIQRTERGDSAVYLCASSSEVFDNEQFFGPGTRLTVL.